These 29 T cell receptor beta chains were sequenced from one sample in a study of CD8 T cells in ankylosing spondylitis. Via MiXCR, TCRdb re-called the 5' RACE reads, giving one row per CDR3 protein. The sample holds around 100,000 distinct CDR3 sequences, around 24% seen once. Source material: synovial fluid, either unsorted or a sorted T cell fraction (not recorded which). Every receptor here comes from a male donor with ankylosing spondylitis.

This clonotype was counted ten times or more. This chain connects TRBV5-1 to TRBJ2-3; perhaps D is TRBD1 or TRBD2 (5 bases each). Trimming stripped 4 bases from V and 3 bases from J, with 21 bases between. The CDR3 covers 17 residues. The germline gives CDR1 SGHRS, CDR2 YFSETQ. The CDR3 DNA is TGCGCCAGCAGCCGGGACGGGATCCTCGCCGAGACAGATACGCAGTATTTT. Translated, it gives CASSRDGILAETDTQYF.

This chain uses TRBV5-1 with TRBJ1-1; tentative D call: TRBD1 (6 bases). In germline, CDR1 is SGHRS, CDR2 YFSETQ. This CDR3 has 13 residues. Trimming removed 4 bases from V and 3 bases from J, with 10 bases in between. This CDR3 is CASSTQGDTEAFF. DNA of the CDR3: TGCGCCAGCAGCACACAGGGAGACACTGAAGCTTTCTTT. Together with reference TRBV5-1 and TRBJ1-1, the CDR3 gives the full variable domain: KAGVTQTPRYLIKTRGQQVTLSCSPISGHRSVSWYQQTPGQGLQFLFEYFSETQRNKGNFPGRFSGRQFSNSRSEMNVSTLELGDSALYLCASSTQGDTEAFFGQGTRLTVV.

This clonotype was detected a few times. The chain is built from TRBV7-8 and TRBJ2-1; a weak D match, TRBD1 (5 bases). Germline CDR1 and CDR2: SGHVS and FQNEAQ. V was clipped by 1 base and J by 6 bases, with 16 bases between them. The length of the CDR3 is 16 residues. Here the CDR3 DNA reads TGTGCCAGCAGCTTAGGGCAGGGAATGTTTGGCAATGAGCAGTTCTTC. Protein sequence: CASSLGQGMFGNEQFF.

This rearrangement joins TRBV4-2 to TRBJ2-3; D gene uncertain. This CDR3 region has 15 residues. Trimming removed 1 base at V and 4 bases at J, with 12 bases between. Germline CDR1 LGHNA, CDR2 YNFKEQ. For the CDR3, the DNA is TGTGCCAGCAGCCAAGTTTTGTCCACCGCAGATACGCAGTATTTT. Encoded protein: CASSQVLSTADTQYF.

Many counts were recorded for this clonotype. The V call is TRBV7-8, the J call TRBJ2-7; D is unresolved. V lost 5 bases to trimming and J lost 1 base, with 9 bases between them. Germline assignment: CDR1 SGHVS and CDR2 FQNEAQ. The CDR3 runs to 13 residues. This CDR3 reads CASSGLGSYEQYF. The CDR3, as DNA: TGTGCCAGCAGCGGATTGGGGTCCTACGAGCAGTACTTC.

The rearrangement links TRBV2 to TRBJ2-2, with D maybe TRBD2 (5 bases). CDR1 is SNHLY and CDR2 is FYNNEI in the germline V gene. V was pared by 6 bases and J by 1 base, with 9 bases between. This CDR3 contains 14 residues. The CDR3 loop is CASRRVVNTGELFF. The CDR3 DNA sequence: TGTGCCAGCAGGAGGGTAGTGAACACCGGGGAGCTGTTTTTT.

Only a few counts were recorded for this clonotype. The gene calls are TRBV7-8 and TRBJ2-1; 7 nucleotides agree with TRBD1. The germline V gene has CDR1 SGHVS and CDR2 FQNEAQ. This CDR3 is 19 amino acids long. V lost 5 bases to trimming and J lost 1 base; unmatched junction nucleotides: 17. The CDR3 DNA follows: TGTGCCAGCAGCCCTCGGGACAGCCGTCGCCCTTGGTCCTACAATGAGCAGTTCTTC. Amino acid sequence: CASSPRDSRRPWSYNEQFF.

The rearrangement joins TRBV3-1 to TRBJ2-2; TRBD2 aligns across 8 bases. The CDR3 is 16 residues long. Per germline, CDR1 LGHDT and CDR2 YNNKEL (reference sequence). V was pared by 5 bases and J by 3 bases, with 8 bases of the junction left unmatched. As DNA, the CDR3 is TGTGCCAGCAGCAAACGGACTAGCAGCCACACCGGGGAGCTGTTTTTT. Translated, it gives CASSKRTSSHTGELFF.

This rearrangement joins TRBV5-1 to TRBJ2-7, with 12 bases fitting TRBD1. The junction had 8 bases not matched to a gene; V was cut back by 4 bases and J by 12 bases. This CDR3 contains 13 residues. Germline loops: CDR1 SGHRS, CDR2 YFSETQ. The CDR3: CASSQGTGGESYV. In nucleotides, the CDR3 is TGCGCCAGCAGCCAGGGGACAGGGGGCGAGTCGTACGTC.

V and J are TRBV19 and TRBJ2-3; 8 bases map to TRBD1. CDR1 and CDR2 from the germline V gene are LNHDA and SQIVND (reference sequence). The CDR3 covers 14 residues. Trimming took 6 bases from V and 8 from J; bases not matched to a gene: 10. The CDR3 DNA follows: TGTGCCAGTAGGACAGACAGGGGAAAGGCTACGCAGTATTTT. Amino acids: CASRTDRGKATQYF.

Only a few counts were recorded for this clonotype. V is TRBV20-1 and J is TRBJ1-1; D remains unclear. Germline CDR1 is DFQATT and CDR2 is SNEGSKA (reference sequence). Trimming removed 3 bases from V and 0 bases from J, with 8 bases in between. CDR3 length: 13 residues. DNA of the CDR3: TGCAGTGCTAGGAGAGGCTTGAACACTGAAGCTTTCTTT. Protein product: CSARRGLNTEAFF.

With regard to this clonotype: This may stem from a read error, because a much larger clone lies one nucleotide away. The J gene is TRBJ2-1, the V gene TRBV5-6, with no clear D. The CDR3 is made up of 10 amino acids. Germline V gene sequence: CDR1 SGHDT, CDR2 YYEEEE. The CDR3 DNA sequence: TGTGCCAGCGGTTACAATGAGCACTTCTTC. Its translation is CASGYNEHFF. Using reference TRBV5-6 and TRBJ2-1 for the parts outside the CDR3, the full variable domain is DAGVTQSPTHLIKTRGQQVTLRCSPKSGHDTVSWYQQALGQGPQFIFQYYEEEERQRGNFPDRFSGHQFPNYSSELNVNALLLGDSALYLCASGYNEHFFGPGTRLTVL.

This clonotype was found a few times. The chain recombines TRBV14 with TRBJ2-3; no reliable D call. Germline V CDR1 and CDR2: SGHDN, FVKESK. The CDR3 has 13 amino acids. Trimming pared 4 bases from V and 5 bases from J, leaving 10 bases between. CDR3: CASSPEWEDTQYF. Written as DNA, the CDR3 is TGTGCCAGCAGCCCCGAGTGGGAAGATACGCAGTATTTT.

There are many counts of this clonotype. This chain joins TRBV7-2 and TRBJ2-7; tentatively, D is TRBD1 (5 bases). Germline V gene lookup returns CDR1 SGHTA and CDR2 FQGNSA. V lost 7 bases and J 0 bases, leaving 10 bases between the germline ends. CDR3 length: 13 amino acids. In nucleotides, the CDR3 is TGTGCCAGCAACGTCAGGGCCTCCTACGAGCAGTACTTC. It is translated as CASNVRASYEQYF.

This clonotype was found a few times. The rearrangement links TRBV24-1 to TRBJ2-1, with 11 nucleotides matching TRBD2. Trimming cost V 3 bases and J 7 bases; bases outside gene matches: 7. In germline, CDR1 is KGHDR, CDR2 SFDVKD. CDR3 length: 16 amino acids. The CDR3 loop reads CATSDPTSGSRNEQFF. CDR3 sequence (DNA): TGTGCCACCAGTGATCCCACTAGCGGGAGTAGGAATGAGCAGTTCTTC.

V and J are TRBV27 and TRBJ2-7, with 7 bases that match TRBD2. Germline CDR1 and CDR2: MNHEY and SMNVEV (reference sequence). The CDR3 consists of 14 residues. The V segment lost 3 bases and the J segment 2 bases; nucleotides outside the gene matches: 4. CDR3 bases: TGTGCCAGCAGTTTTCCTGGACTAGCCTACGAGCAGTACGTC. This encodes CASSFPGLAYEQYV.

This clonotype was observed a handful of times. The rearrangement uses TRBV20-1 and TRBJ2-1; 11 nucleotides line up with TRBD2. Germline CDR1 reads DFQATT; CDR2 reads SNEGSKA (reference sequence). The CDR3 spans 16 residues. J was trimmed by 6 bases and V by 3 bases; bases with no gene match: 10. The CDR3 coding sequence is TGCAGTGCTAGCAGAAACCCCGGGACTAGCGGCAATGAGCAGTTCTTC. Translation gives CSASRNPGTSGNEQFF.

The rearrangement uses TRBV9 and TRBJ2-6; no reliable D call. Trimming cost V 3 bases and J 3 bases, with 7 bases left between them. CDR3 length: 14 residues. Germline assignment: CDR1 SGDLS and CDR2 YYNGEE. As DNA, the CDR3 is TGTGCCAGCAGCGCCCTGGGTGGGGCCAACGTCCTGACTTTC. Translated: CASSALGGANVLTF.

The genes are TRBV18 and TRBJ2-2; a possible D gene is TRBD1 (6 bases). Between the trimmed V and J ends, which lost 3 bases and 3 bases, there was a span of 14 bases. Looked up from germline, CDR1 is KGHSH and CDR2 is LQKENI. This CDR3 contains 16 residues. CDR3 in amino acids: CASSPRPGVDTGELFF. The DNA for the CDR3 is TGTGCCAGCTCACCGCGTCCAGGGGTTGACACCGGGGAGCTGTTTTTT.

The table lists this clonotype with a few counts. V is TRBV14 and J is TRBJ2-1; weak D call: TRBD2 (6 bases). CDR3 length equals 15 residues. From germline, CDR1 is SGHDN and CDR2 FVKESK. V was trimmed by 5 bases and J by 0 bases, leaving 11 bases between them. This CDR3 reads CASSRGTGSYNEQFF. The CDR3 DNA is TGTGCCAGCAGCAGAGGGACTGGCTCCTACAATGAGCAGTTCTTC.

Many counts were recorded for this clonotype. The chain carries TRBV5-1 and TRBJ1-1; D is perhaps TRBD1 (6 bases). Trimming left V 1 base short and J 4 bases short, with 14 bases between. CDR1 is SGHRS and CDR2 is YFSETQ in the germline V gene. This CDR3 region has 15 residues. DNA of the CDR3: TGCGCCAGCAGCTTGATACAGGGTAGGTCCACTGAAGCTTTCTTT. The encoded protein is CASSLIQGRSTEAFF.

The chain links TRBV11-1 to TRBJ1-6; D unresolved. The V end was cut by 5 bases, the J end by 6 bases, with 8 bases between. Germline values: CDR1 SGHAT, CDR2 FQDESV (reference sequence). The CDR3 is made up of 13 amino acids. The CDR3 coding sequence is TGTGCCAGCAGCCTACAGCCTAATTCACCCCTCCACTTT. Residues: CASSLQPNSPLHF.

This clonotype was seen a few times. The genes are TRBV12-3 or TRBV12-4 and TRBJ1-5; a weak D match, TRBD1 (5 bases). This CDR3 is built from 13 residues. The germline V and J ends were trimmed by 7 bases and 6 bases, with 13 bases remaining between them. CDR3 sequence: CASKVAGLQPQHF. CDR3 nucleotide sequence: TGTGCCAGCAAGGTCGCGGGGCTTCAGCCCCAGCATTTT.

V usage is TRBV15 and J usage is TRBJ2-7; D is ambiguous. The V end was cut by 5 bases, the J end by 10 bases, with 3 bases between. This CDR3 is 8 amino acids long. Germline V gene sequence: CDR1 LNHNV, CDR2 YYDKDF (reference sequence). CDR3 loop: CATSAQYV. In DNA form, the CDR3 reads TGTGCCACCAGCGCCCAGTACGTC.

This clonotype was detected a few times. The rearrangement joins TRBV12-3 or TRBV12-4 to TRBJ1-4; D is perhaps TRBD1 (6 bases). V lost 7 bases to trimming and J lost 1 base, with 22 bases between them. This CDR3 spans 18 amino acids. The CDR3 DNA is TGTGCCAGCACCCCTTTTAATGGGGGGGGGCAAACTAATGAAAAACTGTTTTTT. Its protein product is CASTPFNGGGQTNEKLFF.

There are a few counts of this clonotype. V usage is TRBV11-2 and J usage is TRBJ2-3; D call uncertain. Trimming removed 4 bases at V and 5 bases at J, with 13 bases between. Germline values: CDR1 SGHAT, CDR2 FQNNGV. This CDR3 is 14 amino acids long. The CDR3 region is CASSSIKGVDTQYF. CDR3 bases: TGTGCCAGCAGCTCTATCAAGGGTGTAGATACGCAGTATTTT.

This clonotype was picked up many times. The chain employs TRBV5-4 and TRBJ1-2; no firm D call. CDR1 is SGHNT and CDR2 is YYREEE in the germline V gene (reference sequence). Trimming cost V 0 bases and J 8 bases, with 8 bases left between them. The CDR3 has 12 amino acids. CDR3 region: CASSLAQWGYTF. The CDR3 DNA reads as TGTGCCAGCAGCTTGGCGCAGTGGGGCTACACCTTC.

The V and J genes are TRBV7-9 and TRBJ2-5; 9 bases map to TRBD1. The CDR3 contains 15 residues. The V and J ends lost 5 bases and 3 bases, in that order; junction bases with no gene match: 7. Germline V gene lookup returns CDR1 SEHNR and CDR2 FQNEAQ (reference sequence). CDR3 nucleotides: TGTGCCAGCAGCGTCCCGGGACAGGGAAAAGAGACCCAGTACTTC. Residues: CASSVPGQGKETQYF. The entire variable domain, with the rest obtained from reference TRBV7-9 and TRBJ2-5, is as follows: DTGVSQNPRHKITKRGQNVTFRCDPISEHNRLYWYRQTLGQGPEFLTYFQNEAQLEKSRLLSDRFSAERPKGSFSTLEIQRTEQGDSAMYLCASSVPGQGKETQYFGPGTRLLVL.

This chain links TRBV4-1 with TRBJ2-1, with D unresolved. CDR3 length: 16 residues. Germline V gives CDR1 MGHRA, CDR2 YSYEKL. V was trimmed by 0 bases and J by 6 bases, leaving 15 bases between them. The chain's CDR3 is CASSQDPKRSRNEQFF. The CDR3 DNA is TGCGCCAGCAGCCAAGACCCAAAGCGATCTCGCAATGAGCAGTTCTTC.